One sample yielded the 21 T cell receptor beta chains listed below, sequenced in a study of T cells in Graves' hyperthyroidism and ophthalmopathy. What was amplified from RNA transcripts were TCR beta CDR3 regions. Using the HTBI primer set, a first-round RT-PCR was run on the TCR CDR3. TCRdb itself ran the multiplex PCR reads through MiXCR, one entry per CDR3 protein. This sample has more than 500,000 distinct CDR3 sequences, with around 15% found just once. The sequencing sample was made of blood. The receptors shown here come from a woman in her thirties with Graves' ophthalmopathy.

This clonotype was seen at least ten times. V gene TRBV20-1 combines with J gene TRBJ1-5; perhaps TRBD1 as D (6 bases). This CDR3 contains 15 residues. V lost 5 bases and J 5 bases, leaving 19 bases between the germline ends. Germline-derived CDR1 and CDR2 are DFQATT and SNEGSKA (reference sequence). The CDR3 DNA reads TGCAGTGCTCCTCCTACCGGGAGGGGGGATCAGCCCCAGCATTTT. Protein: CSAPPTGRGDQPQHF.

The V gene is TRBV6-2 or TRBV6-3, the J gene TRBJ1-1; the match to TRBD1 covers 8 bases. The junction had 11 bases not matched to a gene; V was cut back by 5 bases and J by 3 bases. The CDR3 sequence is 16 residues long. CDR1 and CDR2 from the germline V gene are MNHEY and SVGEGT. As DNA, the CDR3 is TGTGCCAGCAGTGATTACTGGACAGGGACGGACACTGAAGCTTTCTTT. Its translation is CASSDYWTGTDTEAFF.

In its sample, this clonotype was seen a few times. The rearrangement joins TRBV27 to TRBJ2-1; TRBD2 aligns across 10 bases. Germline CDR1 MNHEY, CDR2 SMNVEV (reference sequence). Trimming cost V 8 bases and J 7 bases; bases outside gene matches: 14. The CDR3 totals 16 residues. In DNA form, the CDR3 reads TGTGCCAGCGGCCCCCATCCTAGCGGGAGAGGTAATGAGCAGTTCTTC. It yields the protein CASGPHPSGRGNEQFF.

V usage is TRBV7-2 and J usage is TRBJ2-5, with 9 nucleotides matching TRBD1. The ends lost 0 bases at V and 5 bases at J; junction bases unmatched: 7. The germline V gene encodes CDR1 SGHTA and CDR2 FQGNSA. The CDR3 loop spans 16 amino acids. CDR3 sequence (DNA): TGTGCCAGCAGCTTAGCCCTACAGGGGGCCGGGGAGACCCAGTACTTC. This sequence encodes CASSLALQGAGETQYF.

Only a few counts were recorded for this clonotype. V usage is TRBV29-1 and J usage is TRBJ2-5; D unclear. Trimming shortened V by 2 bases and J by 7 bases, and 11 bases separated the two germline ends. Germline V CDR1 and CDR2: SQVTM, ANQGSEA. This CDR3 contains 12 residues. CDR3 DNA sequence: TGCAGCGTTGAAACGGACGGGCCGACCCAGTACTTC. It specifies CSVETDGPTQYF.

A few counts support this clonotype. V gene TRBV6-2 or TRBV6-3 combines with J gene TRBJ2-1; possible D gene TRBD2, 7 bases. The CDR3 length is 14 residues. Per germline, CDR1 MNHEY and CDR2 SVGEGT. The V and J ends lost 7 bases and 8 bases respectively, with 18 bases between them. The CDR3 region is CASTPNEGGDEQFF. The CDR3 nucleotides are TGTGCCAGCACCCCCAATGAGGGGGGGGATGAGCAGTTCTTC.

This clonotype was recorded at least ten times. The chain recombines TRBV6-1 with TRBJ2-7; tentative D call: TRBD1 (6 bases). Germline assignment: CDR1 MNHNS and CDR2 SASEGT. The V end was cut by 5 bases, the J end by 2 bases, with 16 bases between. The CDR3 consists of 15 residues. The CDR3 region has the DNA TGTGCCAGCAGTCGAACCGGGACACTTCCCTACGAGCAGTACTTC. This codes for CASSRTGTLPYEQYF.

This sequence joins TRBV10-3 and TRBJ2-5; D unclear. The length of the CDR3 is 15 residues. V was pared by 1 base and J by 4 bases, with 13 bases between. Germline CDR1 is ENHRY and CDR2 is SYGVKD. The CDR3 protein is CAISELGSGRETQYF. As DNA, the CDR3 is TGTGCCATCAGTGAGTTAGGTTCGGGTCGAGAGACCCAGTACTTC.

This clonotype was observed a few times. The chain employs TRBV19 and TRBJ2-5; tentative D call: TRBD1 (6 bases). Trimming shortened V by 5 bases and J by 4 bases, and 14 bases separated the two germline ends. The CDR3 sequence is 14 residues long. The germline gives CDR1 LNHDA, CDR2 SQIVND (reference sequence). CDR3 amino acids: CASSVSGHRETQYF. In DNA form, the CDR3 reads TGTGCCAGTAGTGTCTCGGGACACCGAGAGACCCAGTACTTC. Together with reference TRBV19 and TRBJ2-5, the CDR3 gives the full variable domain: DGGITQSPKYLFRKEGQNVTLSCEQNLNHDAMYWYRQDPGQGLRLIYYSQIVNDFQKGDIAEGYSVSREKKESFPLTVTSAQKNPTAFYLCASSVSGHRETQYFGPGTRLLVL.

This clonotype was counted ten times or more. The CDR3 spells CASSQRPRGAEAFF. As DNA, the CDR3 is TGTGCCAGCAGCCAACGTCCCCGTGGGGCTGAAGCTTTCTTT. The chain is built from TRBV3-1 and TRBJ1-1; D remains ambiguous. The CDR3 consists of 14 residues. Germline V lookup: CDR1 LGHDT, CDR2 YNNKEL (reference sequence). Trimming removed 2 bases from V and 6 bases from J, with 13 bases in between.

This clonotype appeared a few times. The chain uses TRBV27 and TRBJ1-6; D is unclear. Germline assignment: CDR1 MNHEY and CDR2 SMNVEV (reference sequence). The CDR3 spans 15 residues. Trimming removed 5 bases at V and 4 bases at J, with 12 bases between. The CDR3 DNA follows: TGTGCCAGCAGTCCCCTCCTCGGGTATAATTCACCCCTCCACTTT. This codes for CASSPLLGYNSPLHF.

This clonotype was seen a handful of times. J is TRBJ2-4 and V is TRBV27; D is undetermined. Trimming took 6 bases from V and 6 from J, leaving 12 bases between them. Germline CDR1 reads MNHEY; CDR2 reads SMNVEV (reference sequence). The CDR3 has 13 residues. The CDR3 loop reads CASRNHIRNIQYF. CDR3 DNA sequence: TGTGCCAGCAGGAACCATATCCGAAACATTCAGTACTTC.

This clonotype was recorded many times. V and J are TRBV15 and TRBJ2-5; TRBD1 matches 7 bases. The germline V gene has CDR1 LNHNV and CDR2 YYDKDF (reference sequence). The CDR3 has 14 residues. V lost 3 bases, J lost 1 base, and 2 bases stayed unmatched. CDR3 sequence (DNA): TGTGCCACCAGCAGGACAGGGTTCCAAGAGACCCAGTACTTC. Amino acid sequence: CATSRTGFQETQYF.

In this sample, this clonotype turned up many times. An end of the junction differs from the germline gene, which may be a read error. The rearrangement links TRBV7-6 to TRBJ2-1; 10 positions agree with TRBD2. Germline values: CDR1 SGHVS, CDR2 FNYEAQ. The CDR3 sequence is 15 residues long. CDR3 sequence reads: CASSLAGDPYNEQFF. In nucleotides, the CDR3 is TGTGCCAGCAGCCTAGCGGGAGACCCCTACAATGAGCAGTTCTTC.

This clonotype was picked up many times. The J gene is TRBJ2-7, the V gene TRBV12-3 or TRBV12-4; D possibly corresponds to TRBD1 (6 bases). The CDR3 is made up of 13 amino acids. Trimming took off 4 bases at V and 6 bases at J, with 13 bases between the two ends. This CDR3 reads CASSWGGRGEQYF. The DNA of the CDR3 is TGTGCCAGCAGTTGGGGCGGCAGGGGCGAGCAGTACTTC.

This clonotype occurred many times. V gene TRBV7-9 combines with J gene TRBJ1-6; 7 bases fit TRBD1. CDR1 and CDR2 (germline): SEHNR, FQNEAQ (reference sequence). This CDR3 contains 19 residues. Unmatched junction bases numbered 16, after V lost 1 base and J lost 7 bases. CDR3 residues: CASSLGRTGFGPANSPLHF. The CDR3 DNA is TGTGCCAGCAGCTTAGGACGGACAGGCTTTGGCCCCGCAAATTCACCCCTCCACTTT.

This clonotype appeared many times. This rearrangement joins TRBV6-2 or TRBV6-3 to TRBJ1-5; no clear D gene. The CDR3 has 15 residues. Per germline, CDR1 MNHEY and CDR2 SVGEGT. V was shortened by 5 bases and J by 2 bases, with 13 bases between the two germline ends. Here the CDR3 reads CASSPQVWGNQPQHF. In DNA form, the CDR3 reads TGTGCCAGCAGTCCCCAGGTCTGGGGCAATCAGCCCCAGCATTTT.

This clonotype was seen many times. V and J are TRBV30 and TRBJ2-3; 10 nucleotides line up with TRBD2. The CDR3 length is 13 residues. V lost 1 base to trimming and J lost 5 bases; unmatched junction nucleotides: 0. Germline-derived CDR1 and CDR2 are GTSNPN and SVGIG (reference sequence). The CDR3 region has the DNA TGTGCCTGGAGTGGGACTAGCGGAGATACGCAGTATTTT. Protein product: CAWSGTSGDTQYF.

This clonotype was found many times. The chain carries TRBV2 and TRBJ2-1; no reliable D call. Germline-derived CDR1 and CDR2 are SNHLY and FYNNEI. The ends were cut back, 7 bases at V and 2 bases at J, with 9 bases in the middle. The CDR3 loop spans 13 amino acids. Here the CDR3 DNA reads TGTGCCAGCAAAAGTGGAGCCTACAATGAGCAGTTCTTC. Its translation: CASKSGAYNEQFF.

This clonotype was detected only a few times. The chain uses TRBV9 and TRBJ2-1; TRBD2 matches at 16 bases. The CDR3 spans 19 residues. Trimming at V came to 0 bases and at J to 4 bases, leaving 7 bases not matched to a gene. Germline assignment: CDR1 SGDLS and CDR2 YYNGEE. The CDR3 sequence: CASSVAPGLAGGGYNEQFF. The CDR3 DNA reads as TGTGCCAGCAGCGTAGCCCCGGGACTAGCGGGAGGGGGGTACAATGAGCAGTTCTTC.

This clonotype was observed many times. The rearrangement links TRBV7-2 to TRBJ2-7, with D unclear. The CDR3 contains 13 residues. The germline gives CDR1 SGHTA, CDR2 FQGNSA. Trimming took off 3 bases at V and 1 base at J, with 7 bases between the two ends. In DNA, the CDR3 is TGTGCCAGCAGCTTCTACCCATCCTACGAGCAGTACTTC. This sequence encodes CASSFYPSYEQYF.